This T cell receptor (beta chain) appears in the sequencing data of a study of Ad26.COV2.S vaccination and SARS-CoV-2 variants. Background on the study: The donor was enrolled in the Ad26.COV2.S arm of the COV1001 trial. The study, taken as a whole, reports: Reports say spike-specific CD8+ and CD4+ T cell responses covered substantial breadth after vaccination.

Germline V gene data show CDR1 as SGHRS and CDR2 as YFSETQ. This CDR3 is built from 14 residues. V shed 4 bases and J shed 2 bases, with 12 bases lying between them. Described treatment: 15 to 20 received Ad26.COV2.S at low or high dose, single or two shots; roughly five received placebo; per-sample allocation not given. Repertoires come from day 63 after the first vaccine or placebo injection. Profiling relied on immunoSEQ multiplex PCR, and the TCRdb table lists in-frame clones only, not all of them. This sample has around 450,000 clones; approximately 92% occur once, and the top ten carry just over 2.5%. A word on this clone: Antigen: not known. In the same sample, other DNA sequences code for this CDR3.

The receptor comes from a person aged 18 to 59 who received the Ad26.COV2.S COVID-19 vaccine or a placebo. Sequenced here: peripheral blood, sampled in a trial of Ad26.COV2.S vaccine versus placebo. This chain joins TRBV5-1 and TRBJ1-2; D might be TRBD1 (5 bases). CDR3: CASSPGTANYGYTF. DNA for the CDR3: TGCGCCAGCAGCCCTGGGACGGCCAACTATGGCTACACCTTC. Full variable domain (outside the CDR3, taken from reference TRBV5-1 and TRBJ1-2): KAGVTQTPRYLIKTRGQQVTLSCSPISGHRSVSWYQQTPGQGLQFLFEYFSETQRNKGNFPGRFSGRQFSNSRSEMNVSTLELGDSALYLCASSPGTANYGYTFGSGTRLTVV.